The 23 T cell receptor beta chains below all came from one sample that was sequenced in a study of CD8 T cells in Susac syndrome. The RNA input was about 0.45 to 1 ug, and it was reverse transcribed with random hexamers. TCRdb re-called the immunoSEQ multiplex PCR reads through MiXCR, storing one row per CDR3 protein. The data contain roughly 200,000 distinct CDR3 sequences, 95% of them singletons. Material: CD4+ T cells from PBMCs. Receptors were obtained from a human donor with multiple sclerosis.

J is TRBJ2-4 and V is TRBV12-3 or TRBV12-4; no clear D. The V end was cut by 10 bases, the J end by 1 base, with 23 bases between. This CDR3 has 17 residues. The CDR3 nucleotides are TGTGCCACCGCTTTGAGTCTGGGTGGGATTGCCAAAAACATTCAGTACTTC. Its protein is CATALSLGGIAKNIQYF.

The chain couples TRBV6-5 to TRBJ2-2, with D possibly TRBD2 on 5 matching bases. The CDR3 is made up of 14 amino acids. Germline values: CDR1 MNHEY, CDR2 SVGAGI. Deletions cut 2 bases from V and 7 bases from J, with 11 bases between. CDR3 nucleotides: TGTGCCAGCAGTTACAGCGCAGGAGGCGGGGAGCTGTTTTTT. Translating it yields CASSYSAGGGELFF.

This clonotype appeared once. The chain employs TRBV20-1 and TRBJ2-7; 8 bases line up with TRBD2. This CDR3 is built from 13 residues. Per germline, CDR1 DFQATT and CDR2 SNEGSKA (reference sequence). V lost 6 bases, J lost 4 bases, and 8 bases stayed unmatched. CDR3 residues: CSARGLVGYEQYF. CDR3 in DNA: TGCAGTGCCCGGGGACTAGTTGGGTACGAGCAGTACTTC.

V gene TRBV2 combines with J gene TRBJ1-1; TRBD1 is a possible D gene (6 bases). The CDR3 spans 14 residues. Germline loops: CDR1 SNHLY, CDR2 FYNNEI. Trimming took 3 bases from V and 5 from J, leaving 13 bases between them. CDR3 nucleotides: TGTGCCAGCAGTGATCGGGGGGCCGAAACTGAAGCTTTCTTT. Translated, it gives CASSDRGAETEAFF.

This chain links TRBV6-6 with TRBJ2-6, with a possible D match to TRBD1 (6 bases). In germline, CDR1 is MNHNY, CDR2 SVGAGI (reference sequence). V shed 6 bases and J shed 0 bases, with 12 bases lying between them. CDR3 size: 16 residues. The CDR3 sequence: CASSKDSSSGANVLTF. The CDR3 coding sequence is TGTGCCAGCAGCAAGGACAGCTCCTCTGGGGCCAACGTCCTGACTTTC.

V is TRBV3-1 and J is TRBJ2-5; D is perhaps TRBD2 (6 bases). V lost 1 base to trimming and J lost 0 bases, with 15 bases between them. CDR1 is LGHDT and CDR2 is YNNKEL in the germline V gene (reference sequence). This CDR3 comprises 17 residues. For the CDR3, the DNA is TGTGCCAGCAGCCAAGGGTTCGGTAGCGGTCACCAAGAGACCCAGTACTTC. It translates to CASSQGFGSGHQETQYF.

DNA of the CDR3: TGTGCCAGCAGTTCGGGACAGGGGTCCTCGGTCTGGTTCTTC. Translated, it gives CASSSGQGSSVWFF. The gene calls are TRBV6-6 and TRBJ2-1, with 10 nucleotides matching TRBD1. This CDR3 comprises 14 residues. Germline V lookup: CDR1 MNHNY, CDR2 SVGAGI (reference sequence). J was trimmed by 15 bases and V by 4 bases; bases with no gene match: 12.

The chain joins TRBV3-1 to TRBJ2-5, with 13 bases that match TRBD2. The CDR3 runs 17 residues. J was trimmed by 6 bases and V by 3 bases; bases with no gene match: 10. Germline V gene sequence: CDR1 LGHDT, CDR2 YNNKEL (reference sequence). CDR3 region: CASSQLSGTSGVQTQYF. CDR3 DNA: TGTGCCAGCAGCCAGCTCTCCGGGACTAGCGGGGTGCAGACCCAGTACTTC.

This chain links TRBV28 with TRBJ1-2; no reliable D call. CDR3 length: 13 residues. V lost 4 bases to trimming and J lost 1 base, with 7 bases between them. The germline V gene encodes CDR1 MDHEN and CDR2 SYDVKM. The CDR3, as DNA: TGTGCCAGCAGTTCAGGTCTTAACTATGGCTACACCTTC. It codes for CASSSGLNYGYTF.

The chain uses TRBV20-1 and TRBJ2-3; 8 bases line up with TRBD2. The germline V gene has CDR1 DFQATT and CDR2 SNEGSKA (reference sequence). This CDR3 comprises 11 residues. V was pared by 6 bases and J by 10 bases, with 6 bases of the junction left unmatched. Here the CDR3 DNA reads TGCAGTGCCCAACGACTAGCGCCGCAGTATTTT. Its translation: CSAQRLAPQYF.

The chain recombines TRBV13 with TRBJ1-1, with D unclear. V lost 5 bases to trimming and J lost 9 bases, with 19 bases between them. CDR3 length equals 14 residues. The germline V gene encodes CDR1 PRHDT and CDR2 FYEKMQ (reference sequence). CDR3 sequence reads: CASSHENDRRQAFF. The CDR3 nucleotides read TGTGCCAGCAGCCACGAAAACGATAGAAGACAAGCTTTCTTT.

Only one count was recorded for this clonotype. The gene calls are TRBV29-1 and TRBJ2-1; TRBD2 might be the D (5 bases). CDR1 is SQVTM and CDR2 is ANQGSEA in the germline V gene. Trimming removed 4 bases at V and 0 bases at J, with 13 bases between. This CDR3 is built from 15 residues. As DNA, the CDR3 is TGCAGCGTTGCATCGAGGGCGAGCTCCTACAATGAGCAGTTCTTC. Translated, it gives CSVASRASSYNEQFF.

This sequence joins TRBV30 and TRBJ1-1; 7 bases fit TRBD1. The ends lost 2 bases at V and 6 bases at J; junction bases unmatched: 6. The germline V gene encodes CDR1 GTSNPN and CDR2 SVGIG (reference sequence). The CDR3 covers 13 residues. The CDR3 coding sequence is TGTGCCTGGAGTCTACGACAGGGCGCTGAAGCTTTCTTT. Its translation is CAWSLRQGAEAFF.

The chain employs TRBV29-1 and TRBJ1-1; the D is unclear. Trimming pared 4 bases from V and 10 bases from J, leaving 13 bases between. Germline CDR1 SQVTM, CDR2 ANQGSEA. This CDR3 contains 11 residues. This chain's CDR3 is CSVAGPRAAFF. The CDR3 region has the DNA TGCAGCGTTGCAGGTCCACGAGCAGCTTTCTTT.

The chain links TRBV28 to TRBJ2-7; the D is unclear. Germline V gene sequence: CDR1 MDHEN, CDR2 SYDVKM. CDR3 size: 14 residues. Trimming took off 3 bases at V and 0 bases at J, with 9 bases between the two ends. For the CDR3, the DNA is TGTGCCAGCAGTTTCCCTGGTCGCTCCTACGAGCAGTACTTC. It encodes CASSFPGRSYEQYF.

This sequence joins TRBV6-2 or TRBV6-3 and TRBJ2-7, with D possibly TRBD1 on 6 matching bases. Trimming removed 2 bases at V and 12 bases at J, with 14 bases between. The CDR3 is 12 residues long. Germline V gene data show CDR1 as MNHEY and CDR2 as SVGEGT. Here the CDR3 reads CASSYGDNVWYF. The CDR3, as DNA: TGTGCCAGCAGTTACGGGGACAACGTGTGGTACTTC.

The chain uses TRBV7-9 and TRBJ1-1; D remains unclear. V shed 1 base and J shed 1 base, with 7 bases lying between them. CDR3 length equals 14 residues. Germline assignment: CDR1 SEHNR and CDR2 FQNEAQ (reference sequence). The CDR3 loop is CASSLGAGNTEAFF. The CDR3 DNA follows: TGTGCCAGCAGCTTAGGGGCGGGGAACACTGAAGCTTTCTTT.

This clonotype was found a few times. This sequence joins TRBV7-2 and TRBJ2-7; D is possibly TRBD1 (5 bases). CDR1 is SGHTA and CDR2 is FQGNSA in the germline V gene. This CDR3 is built from 14 residues. Trimming took off 5 bases at V and 4 bases at J, with 15 bases between the two ends. The CDR3 sequence: CASSPRGRVYEQYF. As DNA, the CDR3 is TGTGCCAGCAGCCCTAGGGGCAGGGTATACGAGCAGTACTTC.

The chain combines TRBV12-3 or TRBV12-4 with TRBJ1-6; possibly TRBD1 for D (6 bases). The CDR3 is made up of 16 amino acids. The V end lost 3 bases, the J end lost 8 bases, and 17 bases lay between the germline ends. Here the CDR3 DNA reads TGTGCCAGCAGTTTTTCCGGGACACCGGTCGATTCACCCCTCCACTTT. It is translated as CASSFSGTPVDSPLHF.

The rearrangement links TRBV7-9 to TRBJ1-6; 7 nucleotides match TRBD1. The CDR3 covers 14 residues. After removal of 5 bases from V and 7 bases from J, the junction contained 5 bases not matched to a gene. CDR1 is SEHNR, CDR2 FQNEAQ, per germline (reference sequence). The DNA for the CDR3 is TGTGCCAGCAGCCGAGGACAGGTGAATTCACCCCTCCACTTT. This codes for CASSRGQVNSPLHF.

The chain has TRBV5-1 and TRBJ1-1, with D possibly matching TRBD1 (6 bases). The germline CDR1 and CDR2 sequences are SGHRS and YFSETQ. The CDR3 is 14 amino acids. The V end was cut by 0 bases, the J end by 3 bases, with 9 bases between. In DNA, the CDR3 is TGCGCCAGCAGCTTGGACAGGGAGGACACTGAAGCTTTCTTT. Its translation is CASSLDREDTEAFF.

This chain links TRBV9 with TRBJ1-2; tentative D call: TRBD1 (6 bases). This CDR3 has 15 amino acids. Trimming left V 4 bases short and J 3 bases short, with 16 bases between. The germline V gene encodes CDR1 SGDLS and CDR2 YYNGEE. This CDR3 reads CASSPSFGGHYGYTF. CDR3 nucleotides: TGTGCCAGCAGCCCTTCTTTCGGGGGCCACTATGGCTACACCTTC.

This rearrangement joins TRBV7-9 to TRBJ1-1; perhaps TRBD1 as D (6 bases). CDR1 and CDR2 from the germline V gene are SEHNR and FQNEAQ (reference sequence). This CDR3 region has 14 residues. Trimming shortened V by 0 bases and J by 1 base, and 6 bases separated the two germline ends. The CDR3 loop reads CASSLAGANTEAFF. In DNA form, the CDR3 reads TGTGCCAGCAGCTTAGCGGGGGCGAACACTGAAGCTTTCTTT.